Presented here are 7 T cell receptor beta chains from one specimen sequenced in a study of circulating CD8 cells and anti-PD-1 response in melanoma. Each library started from roughly 15 ng of total RNA using the QIAseq Immune Repertoire TCR panel. TCRdb analysed the reads with MiXCR anew, one entry per CDR3 protein. Counted here are some 2,500 distinct CDR3 sequences, over 6.5% occurring once; the ten biggest clones make up approximately 2.8%. Live CD3+CD8+TCRalphabeta+ cells were sorted into four subsets by PD-1 and/or TIGIT. Sequenced here: CD8+ T cells from PBMCs, sampled at baseline or after one month of anti-PD-1 therapy (not recorded which). These receptors were taken from a human donor with melanoma.

The rearrangement links TRBV27 to TRBJ1-5, with a weak D call TRBD1 (6 bases). V lost 5 bases, J lost 2 bases, and 7 bases lay in between. In germline, CDR1 is MNHEY, CDR2 SMNVEV (reference sequence). The CDR3 contains 13 residues. In DNA, the CDR3 is TGTGCCAGCAGTGCAGGGGGCAATCAGCCCCAGCATTTT. Translation gives CASSAGGNQPQHF.

By share of the sample, this clonotype is medium-sized. CDR3 region: CASSLGYPEAFF. CDR3 sequence (DNA): TGTGCCAGCAGCTTAGGGTATCCTGAAGCTTTCTTT. The chain uses TRBV7-2 and TRBJ1-1; D unresolved. In germline, CDR1 is SGHTA, CDR2 FQGNSA. This CDR3 region has 12 residues. V shed 1 base and J shed 6 bases, with 6 bases lying between them.

This clonotype is judged medium-sized. The chain combines TRBV27 with TRBJ2-3; no reliable D call. The CDR3 has 17 amino acids. Looked up from germline, CDR1 is MNHEY and CDR2 is SMNVEV (reference sequence). V lost 2 bases, J lost 0 bases, and 15 bases lay in between. CDR3 DNA sequence: TGTGCCAGCAGTTTAATTTTGGAGCACCCTAGCACAGATACGCAGTATTTT. Its protein is CASSLILEHPSTDTQYF.

This chain links TRBV5-4 with TRBJ1-1; D is unresolved. Germline V CDR1 and CDR2: SGHNT, YYREEE (reference sequence). The CDR3 runs to 17 residues. V was trimmed by 1 base and J by 0 bases, leaving 16 bases between them. CDR3 coding DNA: TGTGCCAGCAGCTTGCTCCCCCAGTCAGCCATGAACACTGAAGCTTTCTTT. It yields the protein CASSLLPQSAMNTEAFF.

By proportion, this clonotype is medium-sized. This chain links TRBV11-2 with TRBJ2-1, with 8 bases fitting TRBD2. Trimming at V came to 2 bases and at J to 8 bases, leaving 8 bases not matched to a gene. The V gene's germline CDR1 is SGHAT and CDR2 FQNNGV. The CDR3 covers 15 residues. The CDR3 region has the DNA TGTGCCAGCAGCTTATCGCGCGGGGGGCCGTATGAGCAGTTCTTC. Residues: CASSLSRGGPYEQFF. Full variable domain (outside the CDR3, taken from reference TRBV11-2 and TRBJ2-1): EAGVAQSPRYKIIEKRQSVAFWCNPISGHATLYWYQQILGQGPKLLIQFQNNGVVDDSQLPKDRFSAERLKGVDSTLKIQPAKLEDSAVYLCASSLSRGGPYEQFFGPGTRLTVL.

A few counts support this clonotype. One base away lies a much larger clone, so this may be a sequencing read error. V usage is TRBV28 and J usage is TRBJ2-7, with a possible D match to TRBD1 (6 bases). Trimming left V 11 bases short and J 0 bases short, with 11 bases between. The CDR3 runs to 12 residues. CDR1 MDHEN and CDR2 SYDVKM come from the germline V gene. DNA for the CDR3: TGTGCCGCCCAAGGGGGCTCCTACGAGCAGTACTTC. Translation gives CAAQGGSYEQYF.

This clonotype is medium-sized (0.01 to 0.1%) by share. The chain combines TRBV21-1 with TRBJ1-2. TRBV21-1 is labeled a pseudogene. The CDR3 loop spans 16 amino acids. The CDR3: CASSPRGTSPLYGYTF. In DNA form, the CDR3 reads TGTGCCAGCAGCCCCCGAGGGACCTCCCCCCTCTATGGCTACACCTTC.